This T cell receptor (beta chain) was retrieved from a study of blood T cell repertoires in COVID-19. Overall study context: Donors of Cohort 3 who recovered were those that had two negative PCRs, clearance, or symptom resolution. The United States, Italy and Spain were the sources of the acute and convalescent COVID-19 samples.

Allocation to cohorts depended on clinical history reported by the participants. As processed by the authors: How many nucleated cells were present was estimated from reference gene primer amplification. Method: immunoSEQ multiplex PCR; TCRdb's copy keeps in-frame clones and lacks some. The D gene and trimming were derived from the DNA, and the V and J assignments and clone size from that table. This sample carries roughly 140,000 clones, under 90% of them seen once, and the ten largest clones take 3% to 4.5%. Material for sequencing was PBMCs or T cells enriched from blood (not recorded which). The receptor's source is a man in his forties or fifties in a cohort exposed to, infected with or recovered from COVID-19 (not recorded which).

The CDR3 bases are TGTGCCTGGAGTGTGAGGAGGGCCAATAATTCACCCCTCCACTTT. As protein: CAWSVRRANNSPLHF. V usage is TRBV30 and J usage is TRBJ1-6; D is unresolved. Trimming took 0 bases from V and 5 from J, leaving 11 bases between them. The CDR3 totals 15 residues. Germline CDR1 and CDR2: GTSNPN and SVGIG (reference sequence).